Listed here are 32 T cell receptor beta chains from one sample, sequenced in a study of shared clonotypes between healthy human individuals. Clones were read by immunoSEQ multiplex PCR, and TCRdb kept only the in-frame ones, dropping some. The sample lists 2 million to 2.5 million clones, 85% to 95% seen once, with around 0.4% in the top ten. The sequenced material came from naive CD4+ T cells from PBMCs. The subset is: CD45RA+ positively selected. The receptors here all came from a man between 18 and 29 years old in good health. Some clones in this sample may be carry-over from other donors' samples.

This chain uses TRBV5-1 with TRBJ2-5; 16 bases map to TRBD2. The J call may be incorrect, as the DNA end agrees better with TRBJ2-7. Looked up from germline, CDR1 is SGHRS and CDR2 is YFSETQ. This CDR3 has 18 residues. The CDR3 here is CASSAAGTSGRAYGEQYF. The CDR3 region has the DNA TGCGCCAGCAGCGCCGCAGGGACTAGCGGGAGGGCCTATGGCGAGCAGTACTTC.

This clone was found once. The J gene is TRBJ2-7, the V gene TRBV21-1; the table's D gene call, TRBD1, was not cross checked with the DNA. TRBV21-1 is a known pseudogene. The CDR3 spans 16 residues. The CDR3 DNA is TGTGCCAGCAGCACAAAACCCGGGACAGGGGACTACGAGCAGTACTTC. Translated, it gives CASSTKPGTGDYEQYF.

The genes are TRBV5-5 and TRBJ1-2; D perhaps matches TRBD1 (5 bases). V lost 0 bases, J lost 9 bases, and 15 bases lay in between. This CDR3 is built from 14 residues. Germline lookup yields CDR1 SGHKS and CDR2 YYEKEE (reference sequence). In DNA form, the CDR3 reads TGTGCCAGCAGCTTGGGACCAGGTGGGGGACGCTACACCTTC. It translates to CASSLGPGGGRYTF.

V gene TRBV5-1 combines with J gene TRBJ2-7, with D perhaps being TRBD1 or TRBD2 (6 bases each). Germline CDR1 reads SGHRS; CDR2 reads YFSETQ. The CDR3 loop spans 15 amino acids. Trimming pared 5 bases from V and 4 bases from J, leaving 19 bases between. CDR3 in DNA: TGCGCCAGCAGAAGGGGGGAAACTAGCAGTTACGAGCAGTACTTC. It translates to CASRRGETSSYEQYF.

The chain links TRBV2 to TRBJ2-1; weak D call: TRBD2 (6 bases). Per germline, CDR1 SNHLY and CDR2 FYNNEI. The length of the CDR3 is 15 residues. V was shortened by 3 bases and J by 8 bases, with 17 bases between the two germline ends. DNA for the CDR3: TGTGCCAGCAGTGATGAGGCGGGATGGGTCGATGAGCAGTTCTTC. Encoded protein: CASSDEAGWVDEQFF.

This clone is a singleton in its sample. The chain carries TRBV6-5 and TRBJ2-5; 9 positions match TRBD1. Trimming at V came to 5 bases and at J to 5 bases, leaving 9 bases not matched to a gene. Germline V gene lookup returns CDR1 MNHEY and CDR2 SVGAGI. This CDR3 has 15 amino acids. The CDR3 is CASSINRGRGETQYF. In DNA, the CDR3 is TGTGCCAGCAGTATTAACAGGGGGCGAGGGGAGACCCAGTACTTC.

The chain carries TRBV6-5 and TRBJ2-7, with 8 bases aligning to TRBD1. The CDR3 is 15 amino acids. Unmatched junction bases numbered 8, after V lost 6 bases and J lost 1 base. Germline V gene sequence: CDR1 MNHEY, CDR2 SVGAGI. CDR3 in DNA: TGTGCCAGCAGGCGGCAACAGGGGGTGTCCTACGAGCAGTACTTC. Protein product: CASRRQQGVSYEQYF.

The genes are TRBV29-1 and TRBJ2-3; 11 nucleotides line up with TRBD2. Germline-derived CDR1 and CDR2 are SQVTM and ANQGSEA. J was trimmed by 4 bases and V by 4 bases; bases with no gene match: 16. The length of the CDR3 is 18 residues. CDR3 in DNA: TGCAGCGTTGCCCGACGCCTTATTAGCGGGAGGGAGTCAGATACGCAGTATTTT. Its translation is CSVARRLISGRESDTQYF.

About this clone: Other DNA sequences in the sample encode the same CDR3. The rearrangement links TRBV18 to TRBJ2-5, with a tentative D call TRBD2 (5 bases). CDR1 is KGHSH, CDR2 LQKENI, per germline. V was pared by 6 bases and J by 1 base, with 12 bases between. The CDR3 consists of 14 residues. CDR3 residues: CASSPGIPQETQYF. CDR3 nucleotide sequence: TGTGCCAGCTCGCCGGGGATCCCCCAAGAGACCCAGTACTTC.

The genes are TRBV10-3 and TRBJ2-4; D assignment may be TRBD1 or TRBD2 (6 bases each). CDR1 and CDR2 (germline): ENHRY, SYGVKD. CDR3 length: 15 amino acids. Deletions cut 2 bases from V and 4 bases from J, with 12 bases between. CDR3 nucleotide sequence: TGTGCCATCAGTGAGGGGGGGCAGGGTAAAAACATTCAGTACTTC. This codes for CAISEGGQGKNIQYF.

The CDR3 DNA reads TGTGCCAGTAGTAACCCGGGACAGGGGGCGAGTCAGCCCCAGCATTTT. This translates into CASSNPGQGASQPQHF. The chain combines TRBV19 with TRBJ1-5; 12 bases match TRBD1. Germline V gene sequence: CDR1 LNHDA, CDR2 SQIVND (reference sequence). The CDR3 runs 16 residues. J was trimmed by 6 bases and V by 4 bases; bases with no gene match: 7.

This chain uses TRBV30 with TRBJ2-7; D may correspond to TRBD1 or TRBD2 (5 bases each). With 2 bases removed from V and 2 bases from J, the gap between germline ends came to 10 bases. The CDR3 is 13 residues long. CDR1 and CDR2 from the germline V gene are GTSNPN and SVGIG (reference sequence). CDR3 nucleotide sequence: TGTGCCTGGAGTCGGGGCGGAGCCTACGAGCAGTACTTC. Translated, it gives CAWSRGGAYEQYF.

The chain couples TRBV7-9 to TRBJ2-1, with TRBD2 matching 8 bases. CDR3 size: 13 residues. Trimming removed 5 bases from V and 7 bases from J; junction bases left unmatched: 4. Germline CDR1 and CDR2: SEHNR and FQNEAQ (reference sequence). This CDR3 is CASSRGLANEQFF. In DNA, the CDR3 is TGTGCCAGCAGCCGTGGACTAGCAAATGAGCAGTTCTTC.

The chain recombines TRBV12-5 with TRBJ2-5; D is unclear. Trimming shortened V by 1 base and J by 8 bases, and 5 bases separated the two germline ends. This CDR3 has 11 amino acids. The germline V gene encodes CDR1 LGHNT and CDR2 FRNRAP. CDR3 nucleotides: TGTGCTAGTGGTTTGGCCCAAACCCAGTACTTC. Residues: CASGLAQTQYF.

On this clone itself: A junction end diverges from the germline sequence, so it may reflect a read error. The chain couples TRBV6-6 to TRBJ2-1; perhaps TRBD2 as D (5 bases). Germline values: CDR1 MNHNY, CDR2 SVGAGI (reference sequence). CDR3 size: 16 residues. The CDR3 protein is CASNYFPGVVGNEQFF. The CDR3 coding sequence is TGTGCCAGCAATTACTTCCCCGGGGTAGTAGGAAATGAGCAGTTCTTC.

V usage is TRBV7-3 and J usage is TRBJ2-1, with 14 bases identical to TRBD2. The CDR3 is made up of 16 amino acids. Unmatched junction bases numbered 5, after V lost 2 bases and J lost 8 bases. Germline loops: CDR1 SGHTA, CDR2 FQGTGA. In nucleotides, the CDR3 is TGTGCCAGCAGCTTACTGGGACTAGCGGGAGTGGATGAGCAGTTCTTC. Amino acids: CASSLLGLAGVDEQFF.

A single count supports this clone. Its ends do not fully match the called genes, so a read error is possible. Distinct nucleotide sequences in the sample also encode this CDR3. The chain is built from TRBV7-3 and TRBJ2-3, with TRBD2 matching 8 bases. The CDR3 is made up of 15 amino acids. Germline V lookup: CDR1 SGHTA, CDR2 FQGTGA. The CDR3 DNA reads as TGTGCCAGCAGCCTAACTAGCGGAAGCACAGATACGCAGTATTTT. Protein: CASSLTSGSTDTQYF.

The genes are TRBV5-1 and TRBJ2-3; a weak D match, TRBD1 (6 bases). Germline loops: CDR1 SGHRS, CDR2 YFSETQ. This CDR3 comprises 13 residues. Trimming stripped 2 bases from V and 6 bases from J, with 10 bases between. CDR3 amino acids: CASSFNQGDTQYF. The CDR3 nucleotides are TGCGCCAGCAGCTTCAACCAGGGGGATACGCAGTATTTT.

The rearrangement uses TRBV15 and TRBJ2-7; D unresolved. Trimming shortened V by 0 bases and J by 3 bases, and 9 bases separated the two germline ends. This CDR3 spans 14 amino acids. Germline loops: CDR1 LNHNV, CDR2 YYDKDF (reference sequence). CDR3 bases: TGTGCCACCAGCAGAGACCTCCCGGGCTACGAGCAGTACTTC. Its translation: CATSRDLPGYEQYF.

The gene calls are TRBV5-1 and TRBJ2-5; no definite D call. Germline V gene lookup returns CDR1 SGHRS and CDR2 YFSETQ. The V end was cut by 3 bases, the J end by 4 bases, with 7 bases between. This CDR3 contains 12 residues. The CDR3 DNA is TGCGCCAGCAGCTACCCTCGAGAGACCCAGTACTTC. It codes for CASSYPRETQYF.

V is TRBV7-3 and J is TRBJ2-7; tentative D call: TRBD2 (5 bases). The CDR3 contains 13 residues. Germline CDR1 SGHTA, CDR2 FQGTGA. V was pared by 5 bases and J by 10 bases, with 18 bases between. As DNA, the CDR3 is TGTGCCAGCAGCCCCTACGAAGGAGGCGGACAGTACTTC. This encodes CASSPYEGGGQYF.

The gene calls are TRBV28 and TRBJ1-2; D not certain. This CDR3 has 14 residues. Trimming pared 5 bases from V and 4 bases from J, leaving 14 bases between. Germline V gene data show CDR1 as MDHEN and CDR2 as SYDVKM. This CDR3 reads CASSLRRPAYGYTF. The CDR3 region has the DNA TGTGCCAGCAGTCTGAGGCGGCCGGCCTATGGCTACACCTTC.

The chain uses TRBV5-4 and TRBJ1-4; perhaps TRBD1 as D (6 bases). Deletions cut 0 bases from V and 2 bases from J, with 8 bases between. The CDR3 runs 15 residues. Germline V lookup: CDR1 SGHNT, CDR2 YYREEE (reference sequence). DNA for the CDR3: TGTGCCAGCAGCTTGGAGGACAGCACTAATGAAAAACTGTTTTTT. It yields the protein CASSLEDSTNEKLFF. Full variable domain (missing parts from reference TRBV5-4 and TRBJ1-4): ETGVTQSPTHLIKTRGQQVTLRCSSQSGHNTVSWYQQALGQGPQFIFQYYREEENGRGNFPPRFSGLQFPNYSSELNVNALELDDSALYLCASSLEDSTNEKLFFGSGTQLSVL.

In the case of this clone: Other DNA sequences within the sample encode an identical CDR3. The CDR3 DNA sequence: TGTGCCAGCAGCTTAGCTGGCACAGGAGCCTACGAGCAGTACTTC. Protein sequence: CASSLAGTGAYEQYF. The V call is TRBV11-3, the J call TRBJ2-7, with D maybe TRBD1 (5 bases). V was cut by 1 base and J by 2 bases, with 12 bases left in between. This CDR3 region has 15 residues. Per germline, CDR1 SGHNT and CDR2 YENEEA.

Only one count was recorded for this clone. The J gene is TRBJ1-3, the V gene TRBV7-9; TRBD1 matches at 12 bases. Trimming removed 4 bases from V and 5 bases from J; junction bases left unmatched: 3. This CDR3 is built from 15 residues. Looked up from germline, CDR1 is SEHNR and CDR2 is FQNEAQ (reference sequence). In DNA form, the CDR3 reads TGTGCCAGCAGCTCGGGACAGGGGGCTAGAAACACCATATATTTT. Translation gives CASSSGQGARNTIYF.

This CDR3 is CASRGGGTGSKFSSYEQYF. CDR3 bases: TGTGCCAGCAGGGGGGGAGGGACAGGGTCTAAATTCAGCTCCTACGAGCAGTACTTC. V is TRBV28 and J is TRBJ2-7; 9 bases are a match to TRBD1. Germline-derived CDR1 and CDR2 are MDHEN and SYDVKM. CDR3 length: 19 residues. The V and J ends lost 6 bases and 0 bases, in that order; junction bases with no gene match: 18.

The gene calls are TRBV5-5 and TRBJ1-2; 7 nucleotides line up with TRBD1. Germline V CDR1 and CDR2: SGHKS, YYEKEE (reference sequence). J gave up 2 bases and V 4 bases, and 11 bases lay outside the gene matches. This CDR3 has 16 residues. CDR3 DNA: TGTGCCAGCAGCCGTCAAATAGGACAGGCAAACTATGGCTACACCTTC. As protein: CASSRQIGQANYGYTF.

This clone came up once. This chain joins TRBV27 and TRBJ1-2; 9 bases agree with TRBD1. Germline CDR1 and CDR2: MNHEY and SMNVEV (reference sequence). With V trimmed by 2 bases and J by 5 bases, 6 bases remained unmatched. The CDR3 has 15 amino acids. CDR3 nucleotides: TGTGCCAGCAGTTTAAGGCGGGACAGGGAATATGGCTACACCTTC. Its protein product is CASSLRRDREYGYTF.

About this clone: This sample also contains other DNA sequences that code for the same CDR3. The genes are TRBV11-2 and TRBJ2-5; D is uncertain. Trimming cost V 3 bases and J 5 bases, with 7 bases left between them. The CDR3 is 12 residues long. Germline CDR1 reads SGHAT; CDR2 reads FQNNGV. The CDR3 is CASSFYGETQYF. CDR3 bases: TGTGCCAGCAGCTTTTATGGGGAGACCCAGTACTTC.

V usage is TRBV28 and J usage is TRBJ2-7, with 7 positions matching TRBD1. Losses at the gene ends were 6 bases for V and 0 bases for J; bases not matched to a gene: 8. CDR1 and CDR2 from the germline V gene are MDHEN and SYDVKM. The CDR3 length is 15 residues. CDR3 amino acids: CASRLTGVSSYEQYF. In DNA, the CDR3 is TGTGCCAGCAGGCTCACAGGGGTTAGCTCCTACGAGCAGTACTTC.

V usage is TRBV18 and J usage is TRBJ1-2; the D is unclear. Germline CDR1 reads KGHSH; CDR2 reads LQKENI. Trimming removed 3 bases from V and 0 bases from J, with 11 bases in between. The CDR3 contains 15 residues. CDR3 in DNA: TGTGCCAGCTCACCTCAAGTGCGGGCTAACTATGGCTACACCTTC. Translation gives CASSPQVRANYGYTF.

The gene calls are TRBV5-1 and TRBJ2-7; no clear D gene. The V and J ends lost 4 bases and 7 bases respectively, with 21 bases between them. There are 15 residues in the CDR3. Germline-derived CDR1 and CDR2 are SGHRS and YFSETQ. In DNA form, the CDR3 reads TGCGCCAGCAGCCGGATGGACCTTAGCCCGTGGGAGCAGTACTTC. Translating it yields CASSRMDLSPWEQYF.